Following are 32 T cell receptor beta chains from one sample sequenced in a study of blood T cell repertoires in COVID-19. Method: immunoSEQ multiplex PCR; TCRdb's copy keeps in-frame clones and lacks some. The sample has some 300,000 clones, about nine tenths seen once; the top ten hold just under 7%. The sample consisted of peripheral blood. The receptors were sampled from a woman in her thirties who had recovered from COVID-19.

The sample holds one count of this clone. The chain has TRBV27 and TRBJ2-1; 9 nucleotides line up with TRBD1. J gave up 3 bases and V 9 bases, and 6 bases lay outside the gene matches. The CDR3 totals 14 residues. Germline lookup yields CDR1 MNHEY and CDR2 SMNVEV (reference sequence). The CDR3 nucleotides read TGTGCCAGTACTCGGGACAGGGTCTACAATGAGCAGTTCTTC. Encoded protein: CASTRDRVYNEQFF.

This chain's CDR3 is CASSSKDTLGYGYTF. The DNA of the CDR3 is TGTGCCAGCAGCTCTAAGGACACCCTAGGCTATGGCTACACCTTC. The chain has TRBV3-1 (or the pseudogene TRBV3-2) and TRBJ1-2, with D possibly being TRBD1 (5 bases). Looked up from germline, CDR1 is LGHDT and CDR2 is YNNKEL (reference sequence). The CDR3 has 15 residues. V was pared by 5 bases and J by 4 bases, with 17 bases between.

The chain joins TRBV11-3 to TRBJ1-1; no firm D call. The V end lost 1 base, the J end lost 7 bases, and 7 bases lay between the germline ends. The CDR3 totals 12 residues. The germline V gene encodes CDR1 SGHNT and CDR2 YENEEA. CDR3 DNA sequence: TGTGCCAGCAGCTTAGGTGGCGGTGAAGCTTTCTTT. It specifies CASSLGGGEAFF.

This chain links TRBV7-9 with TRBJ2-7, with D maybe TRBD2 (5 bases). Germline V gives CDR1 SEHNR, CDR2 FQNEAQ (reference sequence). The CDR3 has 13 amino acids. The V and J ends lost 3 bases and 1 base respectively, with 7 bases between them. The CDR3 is CASSFGDSYEQYF. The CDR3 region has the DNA TGTGCCAGCAGCTTCGGGGATTCCTACGAGCAGTACTTC.

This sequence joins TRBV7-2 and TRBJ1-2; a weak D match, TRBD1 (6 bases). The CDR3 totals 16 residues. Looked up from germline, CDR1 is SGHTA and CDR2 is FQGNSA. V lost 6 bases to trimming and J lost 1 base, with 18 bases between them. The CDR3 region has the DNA TGTGCCAGCAGAGCCTACGCAGGGGCTAGTAACTATGGCTACACCTTC. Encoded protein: CASRAYAGASNYGYTF.

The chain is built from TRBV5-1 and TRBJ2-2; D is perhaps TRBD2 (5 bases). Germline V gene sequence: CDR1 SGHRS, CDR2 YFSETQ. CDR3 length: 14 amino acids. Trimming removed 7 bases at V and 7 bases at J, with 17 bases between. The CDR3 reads CASGWTELSGELFF. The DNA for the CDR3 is TGCGCCAGCGGATGGACTGAGTTAAGCGGGGAGCTGTTTTTT.

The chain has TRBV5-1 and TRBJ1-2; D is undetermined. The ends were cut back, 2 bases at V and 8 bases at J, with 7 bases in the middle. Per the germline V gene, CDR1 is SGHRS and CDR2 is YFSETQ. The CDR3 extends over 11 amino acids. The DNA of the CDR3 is TGCGCCAGCAGCTTCGCTGAGGGCTACACCTTC. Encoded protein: CASSFAEGYTF.

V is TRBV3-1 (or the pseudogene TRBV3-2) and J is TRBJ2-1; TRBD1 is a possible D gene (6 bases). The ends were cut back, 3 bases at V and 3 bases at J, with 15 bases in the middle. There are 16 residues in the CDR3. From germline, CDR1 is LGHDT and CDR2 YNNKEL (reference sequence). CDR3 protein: CASSHTPQGHYNEQFF. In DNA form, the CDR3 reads TGTGCCAGCAGCCACACCCCGCAGGGACACTACAATGAGCAGTTCTTC.

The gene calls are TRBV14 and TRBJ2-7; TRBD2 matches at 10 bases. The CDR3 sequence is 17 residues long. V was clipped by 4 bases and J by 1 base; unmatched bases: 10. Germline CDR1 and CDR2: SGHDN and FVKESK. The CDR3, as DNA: TGTGCCAGCAGCCGCAGACTTAGCGGGGGGAATTCCTACGAGCAGTACTTC. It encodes CASSRRLSGGNSYEQYF.

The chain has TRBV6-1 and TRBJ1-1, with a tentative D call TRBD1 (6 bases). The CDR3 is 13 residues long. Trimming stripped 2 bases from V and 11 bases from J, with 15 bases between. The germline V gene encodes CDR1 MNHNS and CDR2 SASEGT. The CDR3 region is CASSETGRGEAFF. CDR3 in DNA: TGTGCCAGCAGTGAAACAGGGAGGGGGGAGGCTTTCTTT.

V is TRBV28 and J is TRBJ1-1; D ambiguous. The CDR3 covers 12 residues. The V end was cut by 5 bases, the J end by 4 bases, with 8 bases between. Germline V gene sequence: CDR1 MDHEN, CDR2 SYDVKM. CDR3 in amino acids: CASSDKATEAFF. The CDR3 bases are TGTGCCAGCAGTGACAAAGCCACTGAAGCTTTCTTT.

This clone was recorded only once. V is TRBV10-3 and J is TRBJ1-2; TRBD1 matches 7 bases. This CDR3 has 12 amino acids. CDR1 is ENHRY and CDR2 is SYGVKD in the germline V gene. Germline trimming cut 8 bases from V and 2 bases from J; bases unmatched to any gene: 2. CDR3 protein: CAIQGVNYGYTF. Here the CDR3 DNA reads TGTGCCATCCAGGGGGTGAACTATGGCTACACCTTC.

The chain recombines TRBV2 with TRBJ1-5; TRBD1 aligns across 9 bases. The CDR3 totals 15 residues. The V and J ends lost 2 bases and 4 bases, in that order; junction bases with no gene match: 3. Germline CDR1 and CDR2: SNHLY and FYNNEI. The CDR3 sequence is CASSERGTGNQPQHF. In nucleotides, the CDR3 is TGTGCCAGCAGTGAACGTGGGACAGGGAATCAGCCCCAGCATTTT.

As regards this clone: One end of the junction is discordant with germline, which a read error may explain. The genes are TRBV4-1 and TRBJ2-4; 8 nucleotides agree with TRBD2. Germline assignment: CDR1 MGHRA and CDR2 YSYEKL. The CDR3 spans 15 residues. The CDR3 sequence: CASSQDREGGNIEYF. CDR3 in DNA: TGCGCCAGCAGCCAAGATCGGGAGGGCGGGAACATTGAGTACTTC.

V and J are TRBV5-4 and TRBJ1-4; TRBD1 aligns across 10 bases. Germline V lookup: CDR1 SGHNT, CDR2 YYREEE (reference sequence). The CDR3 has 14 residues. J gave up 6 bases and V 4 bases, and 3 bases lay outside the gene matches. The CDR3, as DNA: TGTGCCAGCAGCCCGGACAGGGGGGATGAAAAACTGTTTTTT. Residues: CASSPDRGDEKLFF.

In DNA, the CDR3 is TGTGCCAGCAGGCCGCCGGGACTAGTCGGCCGCAATGAGCAGTTCTTC. Protein product: CASRPPGLVGRNEQFF. The gene calls are TRBV7-2 and TRBJ2-1, with 8 bases aligning to TRBD2. Germline assignment: CDR1 SGHTA and CDR2 FQGNSA. J was trimmed by 6 bases and V by 6 bases; bases with no gene match: 13. This CDR3 comprises 16 residues. Full variable domain (outside the CDR3, taken from reference TRBV7-2 and TRBJ2-1): GAGVSQSPSNKVTEKGKDVELRCDPISGHTALYWYRQSLGQGLEFLIYFQGNSAPDKSGLPSDRFSAERTGGSVSTLTIQRTQQEDSAVYLCASRPPGLVGRNEQFFGPGTRLTVL.

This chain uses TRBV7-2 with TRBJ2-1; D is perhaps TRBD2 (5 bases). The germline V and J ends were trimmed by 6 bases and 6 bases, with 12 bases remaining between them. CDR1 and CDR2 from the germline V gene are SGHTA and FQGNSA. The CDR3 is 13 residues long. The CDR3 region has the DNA TGTGCCAGCAGTACGAGGGATGGCAATGAGCAGTTCTTC. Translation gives CASSTRDGNEQFF.

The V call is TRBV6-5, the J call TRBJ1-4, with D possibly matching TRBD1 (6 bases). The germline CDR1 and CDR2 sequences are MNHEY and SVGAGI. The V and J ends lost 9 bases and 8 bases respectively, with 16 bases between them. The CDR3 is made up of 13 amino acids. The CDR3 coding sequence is TGTGCCAGTAAAGAGGGGGTACGGGAAAAACTGTTTTTT. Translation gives CASKEGVREKLFF.

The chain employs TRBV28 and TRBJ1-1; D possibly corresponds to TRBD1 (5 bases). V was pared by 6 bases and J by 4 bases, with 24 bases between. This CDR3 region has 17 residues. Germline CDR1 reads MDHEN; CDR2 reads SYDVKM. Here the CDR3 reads CASSLGLGRGGGTEAFF. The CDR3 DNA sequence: TGTGCCAGCAGCCTGGGGTTGGGAAGGGGAGGTGGCACTGAAGCTTTCTTT.

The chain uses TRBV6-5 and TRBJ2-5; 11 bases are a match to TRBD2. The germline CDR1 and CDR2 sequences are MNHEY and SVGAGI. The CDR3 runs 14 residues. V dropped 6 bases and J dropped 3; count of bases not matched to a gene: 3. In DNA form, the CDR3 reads TGTGCCAGCAGCCTACTAGCGGGGGAAGAGACCCAGTACTTC. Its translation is CASSLLAGEETQYF.

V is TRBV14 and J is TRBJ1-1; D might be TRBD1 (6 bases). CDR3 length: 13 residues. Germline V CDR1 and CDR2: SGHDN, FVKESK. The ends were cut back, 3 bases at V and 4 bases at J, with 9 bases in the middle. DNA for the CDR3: TGTGCCAGCAGCCATAGACAGGCCACTGAAGCTTTCTTT. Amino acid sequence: CASSHRQATEAFF.

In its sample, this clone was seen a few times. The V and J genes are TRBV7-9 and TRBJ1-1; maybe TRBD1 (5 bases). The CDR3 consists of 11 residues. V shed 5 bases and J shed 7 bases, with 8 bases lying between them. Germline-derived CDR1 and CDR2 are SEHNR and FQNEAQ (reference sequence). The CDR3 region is CASSPTGEAFF. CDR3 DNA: TGTGCCAGCAGCCCCACAGGTGAAGCTTTCTTT.

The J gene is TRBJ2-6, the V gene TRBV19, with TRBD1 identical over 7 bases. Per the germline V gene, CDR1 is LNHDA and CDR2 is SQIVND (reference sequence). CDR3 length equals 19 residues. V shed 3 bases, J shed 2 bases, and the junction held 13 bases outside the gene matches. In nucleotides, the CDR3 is TGTGCCAGTAGTATGAGGGGGCTCCCTATATCGCCTGGGGCCAACGTCCTGACTTTC. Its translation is CASSMRGLPISPGANVLTF.

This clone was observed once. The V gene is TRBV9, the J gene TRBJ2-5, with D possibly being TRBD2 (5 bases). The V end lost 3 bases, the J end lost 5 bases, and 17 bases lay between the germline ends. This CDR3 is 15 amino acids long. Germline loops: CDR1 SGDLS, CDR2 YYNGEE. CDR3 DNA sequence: TGTGCCAGCAGCGCGCTCGGGATCTCGGGGGAGACCCAGTACTTC. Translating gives CASSALGISGETQYF.

The CDR3 protein is CASSVGVRGGHDEQFF. CDR3 sequence (DNA): TGTGCCAGCAGCGTAGGAGTTCGGGGGGGCCACGATGAGCAGTTCTTC. The chain employs TRBV9 and TRBJ2-1, with TRBD2 matching 8 bases. V was clipped by 0 bases and J by 8 bases; unmatched bases: 10. Germline CDR1 SGDLS, CDR2 YYNGEE. The CDR3 runs 16 residues.

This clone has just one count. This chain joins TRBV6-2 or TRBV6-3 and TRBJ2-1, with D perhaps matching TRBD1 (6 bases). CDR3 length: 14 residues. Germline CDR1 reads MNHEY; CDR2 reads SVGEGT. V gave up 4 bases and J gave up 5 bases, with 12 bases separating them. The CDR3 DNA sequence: TGTGCCAGCAGTTTTACAGGGCCAAACAATGAGCAGTTCTTC. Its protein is CASSFTGPNNEQFF.

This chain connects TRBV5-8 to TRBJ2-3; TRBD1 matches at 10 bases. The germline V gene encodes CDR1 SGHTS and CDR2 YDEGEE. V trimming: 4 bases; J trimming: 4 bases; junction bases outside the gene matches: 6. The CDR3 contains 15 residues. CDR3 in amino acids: CASSRGQGKPDTQYF. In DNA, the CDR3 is TGTGCCAGCAGCCGGGGACAGGGGAAGCCAGATACGCAGTATTTT.

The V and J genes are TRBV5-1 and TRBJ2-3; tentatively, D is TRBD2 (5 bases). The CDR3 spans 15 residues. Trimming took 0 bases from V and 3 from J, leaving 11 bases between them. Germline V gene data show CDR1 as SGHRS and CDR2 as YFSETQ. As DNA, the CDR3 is TGCGCCAGCAGCTTGGGAGGGATTGGGACAGATACGCAGTATTTT. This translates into CASSLGGIGTDTQYF.

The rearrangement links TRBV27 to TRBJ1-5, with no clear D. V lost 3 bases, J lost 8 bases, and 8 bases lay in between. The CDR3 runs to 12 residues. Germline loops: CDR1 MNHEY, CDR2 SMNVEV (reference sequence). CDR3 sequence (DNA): TGTGCCAGCAGTTTGGGCGGGGAGCCCCAGCATTTT. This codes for CASSLGGEPQHF.

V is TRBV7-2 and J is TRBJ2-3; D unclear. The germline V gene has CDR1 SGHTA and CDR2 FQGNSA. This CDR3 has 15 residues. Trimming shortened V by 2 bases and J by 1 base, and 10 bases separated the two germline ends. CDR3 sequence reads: CASSLSAVGTDTQYF. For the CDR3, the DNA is TGTGCCAGCAGCTTAAGTGCGGTTGGCACAGATACGCAGTATTTT.

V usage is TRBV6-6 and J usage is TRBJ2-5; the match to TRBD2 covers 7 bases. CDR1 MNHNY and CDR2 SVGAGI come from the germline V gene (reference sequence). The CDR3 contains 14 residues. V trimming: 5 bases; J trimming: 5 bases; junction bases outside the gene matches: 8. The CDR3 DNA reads TGTGCCAGCAGTCCCCCGGGGGGTGGGGAGACCCAGTACTTC. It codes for CASSPPGGGETQYF.

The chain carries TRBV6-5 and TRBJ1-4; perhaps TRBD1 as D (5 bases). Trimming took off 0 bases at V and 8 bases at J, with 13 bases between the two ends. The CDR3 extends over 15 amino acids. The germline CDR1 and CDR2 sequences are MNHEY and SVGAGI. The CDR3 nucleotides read TGTGCCAGCAGTTACTCCCCGGACATAGGCGAAAAACTGTTTTTT. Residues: CASSYSPDIGEKLFF.